This paragraph reports one T cell receptor beta chain. There is no known antigen for this receptor. No per-base quality is available; no much larger clone lies one base away. The sample's time point label, decoded: baseline before first vaccination. The vaccinee samples were drawn from two UK trials, COV001 and COV002, one of which was a single-blind randomized controlled phase 2/3 trial testing AZD1222 (ChAdOx1 nCoV-19) in healthy adults. Trial participant PBMC samples were collected at day 0 and day 28 after the second dose for TCRbeta chain sequencing. These data come from a study of T cell responses to AZD1222 COVID-19 vaccine (dated by TCRdb to about 2021). At the level of the whole study: AZD1222 recipients given second doses at about 4 weeks or at about 12 weeks were pooled, since spike-specific TCR depth and breadth were not found to differ between the two schedules. A total of over 230 trial participants underwent TCR sequencing, of whom more than 200 had received two doses of AZD1222 and around 26 had received two doses of the MenACWY control vaccine. Trial participants were enrolled into age subgroups of 18-55, 56-69 and 70-plus years, which contained approximately 150, 28 and 58 TCR-sequenced participants, respectively.

From the germline V gene, CDR1 is SNHLY and CDR2 is FYNNEI. V is clipped by 7 bases and J by 8 bases, and the sequence between their germline boundaries is 20 bases long. The CDR3 runs 14 residues from the cysteine to the phenylalanine. The kept DNA is CDR3 alone, 42 bases in frame from the first base. The CDR3 regions of human TCRbeta chains were analyzed by immunosequencing. The study's processing was this. Repertoire TCRs were matched against a reference library of SARS-CoV-2-specific TCRs generated with the MIRA antigen-specificity platform. Breadth was defined as the fraction of unique TCRs that were SARS-CoV-2-associated, and depth was defined as the fraction of total T cells that were SARS-CoV-2-associated. Each spike-specific TCR was assigned to its reactive spike region and to a CD4 or CD8 class using the MIRA data. Log10-transformed breadth and depth values were compared by one-way ANOVA with Sidak's multiple comparisons tests. TCRdb's version of the immuneACCESS table is confined to in-frame rearrangements and falls short of the full clone set. An unresolved V gene accounts for under half of the shortfall where checked; the remainder is of unknown origin. Clone size and V and J calls were adopted from that table, with D and trimming inferred from the DNA. The sample has 99,000 or so clones on record, 93% of them singletons. Of the sample, 5% falls within the top ten clones.

Summary of the overall study and its limitations: Because no day 14 peak-response samples were available, the repertoires could be characterized only after the peak T cell response. Most participants were white British and females outnumbered males, and the authors suggested that clonal diversity may have been underestimated. Spike-specific TCR breadth and depth rose significantly after two AZD1222 doses compared with day 0 and with MenACWY recipients. Conclusions about previously exposed vaccinees were limited because only five to seven AZD1222 recipients were SARS-CoV-2 seropositive at baseline. Reportedly, almost half of the unique spike-specific TCRs recognized epitopes lying outside the regions that are mutated in the B.1.351 and B.1.1.7 variants. In the small 56-69-year group, the increase in depth fell short of significance, most likely because of low power. The whole spike protein was spanned by vaccine-associated CD4 TCRs, and dominant responses were seen in regions 160-218 and 743-854.

The sequence was collected from an adult in good health. Recombination linked TRBV2 to TRBJ1-2; no confident D gene assignment can be made. The source material was peripheral blood, sampled on day 0 of AZD1222 vaccination. The DNA sequence is given as TGTGCCAGCATCAAACCCCCGACGGGCATCGGCTACACCTTC. This encodes CASIKPPTGIGYTF.